This T cell receptor (beta chain) was recorded in a study of response to subunit inactivated influenza vaccine. Study-level findings and limits: It was suggested by the authors that few new T cells are recruited by each seasonal influenza vaccination.

TCRdb reprocessed the RT-PCR reads with MiXCR, giving one entry per CDR3 protein. The table lists hundreds of thousands of distinct CDR3 sequences, approximately 13% of them singletons, with about an eighth in the top ten. Turning to this clonotype: The target antigen is unknown.

This CDR3 spans 16 amino acids. V gave up 4 bases and J gave up 8 bases; unmatched junction bases: 10. Germline V gives CDR1 LGHNA, CDR2 YSLEER. The TCR originated in a man in his fifties who received an inactivated influenza vaccine. This sample comprised PBMCs from blood, obtained around seven weeks after vaccination. This chain connects TRBV4-3 to TRBJ2-1, with 11 nucleotides matching TRBD2. CDR3 bases: TGCGCCAGCAGCCCAAATCCGGGACTAGCGGCCCATGAGCAGTTCTTC. Protein product: CASSPNPGLAAHEQFF.